What follows is one TCR beta chain and its context. Germline loops: CDR1 DFQATT, CDR2 SNEGSKA (reference sequence). V lost 4 bases and J 1 base, leaving 7 bases between the germline ends. There are 12 residues in the CDR3. The sample is drawn from a study of patients and donors after allogeneic stem cell transplantation. TCRdb reprocessed the RT-PCR reads with MiXCR, giving one entry per CDR3 protein. The sample gives about 230,000 distinct CDR3 sequences, roughly 13% of which show up once; around a tenth is in the top ten. The TCR originated in a human donor who was either an allogeneic HSCT recipient or a stem cell or donor lymphocyte infusion donor (not recorded which). It is not recorded whose cells these are; they may come from a transplant donor. The genes are TRBV20-1 and TRBJ1-1, with no clear D. The sequenced material came from blood, either unsorted or a sorted T cell fraction (not recorded which). CDR3 amino acids: CSATYSNTEAFF. Written as DNA, the CDR3 is TGCAGTGCTACCTACTCGAACACTGAAGCTTTCTTT.